These 16 T cell receptor beta chains were sequenced from one sample in a study of T and B cells in COVID-19 patients. TRB was amplified from about 240-490 ng of blood genomic DNA. BIOMED2 TRB-A/B primer pools were used in multiplex TRB PCR. TCRdb analysed the multiplex PCR reads with MiXCR anew, one entry per CDR3 protein. The data contain 20,000 to 25,000 distinct CDR3 sequences, 30% of them singletons. Sequencing was done on a sample of blood. Every receptor here comes from a human donor who had recovered from COVID-19.

The chain joins TRBV20-1 to TRBJ2-1; tentative D call: TRBD1 (5 bases). The CDR3 loop spans 14 amino acids. V was cut by 6 bases and J by 10 bases, with 22 bases left in between. Germline V gene data show CDR1 as DFQATT and CDR2 as SNEGSKA (reference sequence). The CDR3 here is CSAKTGQGQGEQFF. As DNA, the CDR3 is TGCAGTGCGAAGACGGGCCAGGGCCAGGGAGAGCAGTTCTTC.

This clonotype was observed many times. The chain carries TRBV6-5 and TRBJ1-5; D perhaps matches TRBD1 (6 bases). CDR1 is MNHEY and CDR2 is SVGAGI in the germline V gene. CDR3 length: 13 residues. The germline V and J ends were trimmed by 5 bases and 12 bases, with 17 bases remaining between them. DNA of the CDR3: TGTGCCAGCAGTCAACCACAGGGAGGTCACCAGCATTTT. This encodes CASSQPQGGHQHF.

The V call is TRBV6-5, the J call TRBJ2-5, with 10 positions matching TRBD2. Germline assignment: CDR1 MNHEY and CDR2 SVGAGI. V was clipped by 4 bases and J by 5 bases; unmatched bases: 10. The CDR3 covers 16 residues. CDR3 sequence (DNA): TGTGCCAGCAGTTCGCGAGCGGGGGGGCCGGGGGAGACCCAGTACTTC. Its protein is CASSSRAGGPGETQYF.

There are many counts of this clonotype. The chain is built from TRBV6-5 and TRBJ1-3; D not certain. Trimming took 2 bases from V and 0 from J, leaving 2 bases between them. This CDR3 has 13 residues. Germline CDR1 reads MNHEY; CDR2 reads SVGAGI. DNA of the CDR3: TGTGCCAGCAGTTACGACTCTGGAAACACCATATATTTT. Protein: CASSYDSGNTIYF.

This clonotype was counted between two and nine times. This chain links TRBV10-1 with TRBJ2-2, with a weak D call TRBD2 (6 bases). Trimming pared 4 bases from V and 8 bases from J, leaving 17 bases between. CDR1 is WNHNN, CDR2 SYGVQD, per germline (reference sequence). This CDR3 has 15 amino acids. The CDR3 reads CASSARGGVSGELFF. CDR3 in DNA: TGCGCCAGCAGTGCACGCGGCGGGGTATCGGGGGAGCTGTTTTTT.

There are many counts of this clonotype. The chain uses TRBV30 and TRBJ2-6; D may be TRBD1 or TRBD2 (5 bases each). The CDR3 extends over 14 amino acids. Trimming took 8 bases from V and 1 from J, leaving 12 bases between them. The germline V gene encodes CDR1 GTSNPN and CDR2 SVGIG (reference sequence). The CDR3 loop is CARSGGSGANVLTF. The CDR3 region has the DNA TGTGCCCGATCTGGGGGTTCTGGGGCCAACGTCCTGACTTTC.

The rearrangement uses TRBV5-1 and TRBJ2-7; 8 bases map to TRBD1. Unmatched junction bases numbered 7, after V lost 5 bases and J lost 3 bases. The CDR3 runs to 14 residues. Germline V CDR1 and CDR2: SGHRS, YFSETQ. CDR3 sequence reads: CASSYGTGGYEQYF. Here the CDR3 DNA reads TGCGCCAGCAGTTATGGGACAGGTGGCTACGAGCAGTACTTC.

This clonotype was recorded a few times. The rearrangement links TRBV6-1 to TRBJ1-5, with D possibly matching TRBD1 (5 bases). The CDR3 runs 15 residues. Trimming left V 6 bases short and J 1 base short, with 13 bases between. Germline V gene data show CDR1 as MNHNS and CDR2 as SASEGT. This chain's CDR3 is CASRVGGGSNQPQHF. The CDR3 nucleotides are TGTGCCAGCAGGGTTGGGGGGGGGAGCAATCAGCCCCAGCATTTT.

The chain couples TRBV12-3 or TRBV12-4 to TRBJ1-6; 8 bases align to TRBD1. CDR3 length: 15 residues. The V segment lost 3 bases and the J segment 10 bases; nucleotides outside the gene matches: 8. This CDR3 reads CASSFDRGAYSPLHF. CDR3 in DNA: TGTGCCAGCAGTTTCGACAGGGGAGCATACTCACCCCTCCACTTT.

The chain links TRBV11-3 to TRBJ2-6; no reliable D call. Germline-derived CDR1 and CDR2 are SGHNT and YENEEA. CDR3 length: 16 residues. Trimming removed 3 bases at V and 2 bases at J, with 11 bases between. CDR3 loop: CASSLTSGTGANVLTF. In nucleotides, the CDR3 is TGTGCCAGCAGCTTGACCAGTGGAACTGGGGCCAACGTCCTGACTTTC.

This clonotype has ten or more counts. The V gene is TRBV15, the J gene TRBJ2-3; D perhaps matches TRBD2 (6 bases). Germline values: CDR1 LNHNV, CDR2 YYDKDF (reference sequence). The CDR3 has 16 residues. V gave up 0 bases and J gave up 0 bases, with 10 bases separating them. The CDR3 DNA reads as TGTGCCACCAGCAGAGATGGCGGGACGAGCACAGATACGCAGTATTTT. Translation: CATSRDGGTSTDTQYF.

The chain uses TRBV28 and TRBJ2-1, with unresolved D. V was clipped by 7 bases and J by 5 bases, with 9 bases between them. The CDR3 contains 12 residues. Germline-derived CDR1 and CDR2 are MDHEN and SYDVKM. CDR3 in DNA: TGTGCCAGCAATATAATGGACAATGAGCAGTTCTTC. Its protein product is CASNIMDNEQFF.

J is TRBJ1-6 and V is TRBV30; possibly TRBD1 for D (6 bases). V was clipped by 2 bases and J by 3 bases, with 17 bases between them. The CDR3 extends over 17 amino acids. Per the germline V gene, CDR1 is GTSNPN and CDR2 is SVGIG (reference sequence). The CDR3 DNA is TGTGCCTGGAGTCGATCCTCTCGGGACAACTATAATTCACCCCTCCACTTT. Its protein is CAWSRSSRDNYNSPLHF.

The chain couples TRBV12-3 or TRBV12-4 to TRBJ2-3; no clear D. Trimming left V 5 bases short and J 2 bases short, with 5 bases between. The CDR3 length is 12 residues. The CDR3 nucleotides read TGTGCCAGCAGTCCCTTCACAGATACGCAGTATTTT. This translates into CASSPFTDTQYF.

This clonotype was seen only a few times. The rearrangement joins TRBV6-1 to TRBJ2-5; D may match TRBD1 or TRBD2 (5 bases each). Germline values: CDR1 MNHNS, CDR2 SASEGT. The CDR3 has 13 residues. V shed 4 bases and J shed 7 bases, with 13 bases lying between them. CDR3 nucleotides: TGTGCCAGCAGTGGTGGGGGTAGGGGGACCCAGTACTTC. Translation gives CASSGGGRGTQYF.

This clonotype showed up just a few times. The chain couples TRBV27 to TRBJ1-1; 12 nucleotides line up with TRBD1. Germline assignment: CDR1 MNHEY and CDR2 SMNVEV (reference sequence). The V gene end was trimmed by 5 bases and the J gene end by 5 bases; junction bases not matched to a gene: 9. CDR3 length: 16 residues. The CDR3 region has the DNA TGTGCCAGCAGTCCCGATCCGGGACAGGGGGCGACTGAAGCTTTCTTT. Translated, it gives CASSPDPGQGATEAFF.